The 18 T cell receptor beta chains given below trace back to one sample, sequenced in a study of blood T cells in healthy people across ages. Alongside a J-beta primer mix, a sample-barcoded 5' primer served in a second PCR lasting about 7 to 11 cycles. MiXCR, run by TCRdb on the 5' RACE reads, gives a single entry per CDR3 protein. The sample consists of more than 900,000 distinct CDR3 sequences, 25% to 35% of them appearing once. This same sample was also part of a study on T cells of mothers and their children.

The source material was blood. Receptors were obtained from a woman aged 40 to 50 in good health.

This clonotype was counted at least ten times. The chain carries TRBV5-4 and TRBJ2-1, with 10 bases fitting TRBD2. CDR1 and CDR2 from the germline V gene are SGHNT and YYREEE (reference sequence). There are 16 residues in the CDR3. V dropped 3 bases and J dropped 7; count of bases not matched to a gene: 10. The DNA for the CDR3 is TGTGCCAGCAGCTCCGATCTAGCGGGGGCGGGGAATGAGCAGTTCTTC. Amino acid sequence: CASSSDLAGAGNEQFF.

This clonotype was seen a handful of times. The V and J genes are TRBV28 and TRBJ1-2, with TRBD1 matching over 11 bases. Trimming cost V 7 bases and J 4 bases; bases outside gene matches: 5. CDR1 MDHEN and CDR2 SYDVKM come from the germline V gene. This CDR3 comprises 14 residues. The CDR3 here is CASIRDRGAYGYTF. Here the CDR3 DNA reads TGTGCCAGCATCCGGGACAGGGGGGCCTATGGCTACACCTTC.

The sample holds one count of this clonotype. This sequence may be a read error, since a much larger clone differs from it by one base. The CDR3 DNA is TGCAGTGCTGGCGGGGACCAAGCTGTAACATTGTGGGGACAGGGACTCTTT. This gives the protein CSAGGDQAVTLWGQGLF. The chain links TRBV20-1 to TRBJ1-1; 9 bases align to TRBD1. The CDR3 is 17 amino acids. CDR1 and CDR2 (germline): DFQATT, SNEGSKA (reference sequence).

This clonotype showed up many times. Germline and junction disagree at one end, which may indicate a read error. The chain is built from TRBV7-7 and TRBJ2-2; D gene unclear. CDR1 is SSHAT, CDR2 FNYEAQ, per germline (reference sequence). This CDR3 has 11 residues. CDR3 residues: CASSLHGELFF. DNA for the CDR3: TGTGCTAGCAGCCTCCACGGGGAGCTGTTTTTT.

This clonotype appeared many times. Here the CDR3 reads CSAATSGGYNEQFF. Here the CDR3 DNA reads TGCAGTGCGGCAACTAGCGGGGGGTACAATGAGCAGTTCTTC. V gene TRBV20-1 combines with J gene TRBJ2-1, with 12 bases matching TRBD2. Trimming cost V 6 bases and J 4 bases; bases outside gene matches: 4. The CDR3 is 14 residues long. The V gene's germline CDR1 is DFQATT and CDR2 SNEGSKA (reference sequence).

The genes are TRBV4-1 and TRBJ2-4; weak D call: TRBD1 (5 bases). The tail of the sequence fits TRBJ2-7 better, so the J call may be wrong. Germline CDR1 is MGHRA and CDR2 is YSYEKL. The CDR3 consists of 18 residues. The CDR3 nucleotides are TGCGCCAGCAGCCAAGTCCTACCACTTAACTCCAGGGCCTACGAGCAGTACTTC. This sequence encodes CASSQVLPLNSRAYEQYF.

This clonotype has at least ten counts. The V and J genes are TRBV12-5 and TRBJ2-1, with D tentatively TRBD1 (6 bases). Trimming removed 7 bases from V and 1 base from J, with 17 bases in between. In germline, CDR1 is LGHNT, CDR2 FRNRAP. This CDR3 comprises 16 residues. The CDR3 nucleotides are TGTGCTAGTGCCCCCCCGACAGGCTATTCCTACAATGAGCAGTTCTTC. It is translated as CASAPPTGYSYNEQFF.

This clonotype was seen more than once but under ten times. The chain has TRBV18 and TRBJ2-1; 13 bases agree with TRBD2. This CDR3 is built from 18 residues. The V gene end was trimmed by 1 base and the J gene end by 0 bases; junction bases not matched to a gene: 3. Germline-derived CDR1 and CDR2 are KGHSH and LQKENI. The CDR3 loop reads CASSPRTSGGSSYNEQFF. DNA of the CDR3: TGTGCCAGCTCACCACGGACTAGCGGGGGTAGCTCCTACAATGAGCAGTTCTTC.

This clonotype was detected a few times. The chain has TRBV4-3 and TRBJ1-6; D remains ambiguous. The V gene's germline CDR1 is LGHNA and CDR2 YSLEER. The CDR3 runs 14 residues. V lost 2 bases and J lost 10, with 12 bases in between. The CDR3 DNA is TGCGCCAGCAGCCAATTGGCCGGGTGGTCACCCCTCCACTTT. Protein product: CASSQLAGWSPLHF.

As regards this clonotype: Since a much larger clone is just one base distant, this may be a read error. This chain uses TRBV7-2 with TRBJ2-7, with D possibly matching TRBD2 (7 bases). The closer fit of TRBJ2-5 to the DNA end suggests the J call may be wrong. CDR3 length: 16 amino acids. Germline CDR1 is SGHTA and CDR2 is FQGNSA. The DNA for the CDR3 is TGTACCAGCAGCGCTACGGGCGGGGGCCGGGCGGAGACCCAGTACTTC. Residues: CTSSATGGGRAETQYF.

About this clonotype: One end of the junction is discordant with germline, which a read error may explain. The V call is TRBV20-1, the J call TRBJ2-7; D uncertain. Looked up from germline, CDR1 is DFQATT and CDR2 is SNEGSKA (reference sequence). This CDR3 contains 14 residues. For the CDR3, the DNA is TGCAGTGCGAGAGACTCTAGGAGCTCCTACGAGCAGTACTTC. The encoded protein is CSARDSRSSYEQYF.

A few counts support this clonotype. This chain connects TRBV10-3 to TRBJ2-5; 7 bases line up with TRBD1. Germline V gene sequence: CDR1 ENHRY, CDR2 SYGVKD. The CDR3 consists of 15 residues. Trimming removed 2 bases from V and 5 bases from J; junction bases left unmatched: 8. In DNA form, the CDR3 reads TGTGCCATCAGTGAGCCAGAGGACAGGATGGAGACCCAGTACTTC. It specifies CAISEPEDRMETQYF.

This clonotype was seen repeatedly, ten times or more. The chain carries TRBV7-3 and TRBJ1-6; D remains unclear. Germline CDR1 and CDR2: SGHTA and FQGTGA. V was cut by 0 bases and J by 7 bases, with 7 bases left in between. This CDR3 comprises 14 residues. CDR3 DNA: TGTGCCAGCAGCTTAACGGCATGGAATTCACCCCTCCACTTT. It translates to CASSLTAWNSPLHF. Full variable domain (remainder filled in from reference TRBV7-3 and TRBJ1-6): GAGVSQTPSNKVTEKGKYVELRCDPISGHTALYWYRQSLGQGPEFLIYFQGTGAADDSGLPNDRFFAVRPEGSVSTLKIQRTERGDSAVYLCASSLTAWNSPLHFGNGTRLTVT.

V and J are TRBV6-1 and TRBJ2-5; 8 bases are shared with TRBD2. V lost 3 bases, J lost 2 bases, and 5 bases stayed unmatched. The germline gives CDR1 MNHNS, CDR2 SASEGT. The CDR3 has 15 amino acids. As DNA, the CDR3 is TGTGCCAGCAGTGATAGCGGGGCGGTGCAAGAGACCCAGTACTTC. Amino acids: CASSDSGAVQETQYF.

This clonotype was detected only a few times. This chain joins TRBV7-9 and TRBJ2-4; 9 bases align to TRBD1. Germline loops: CDR1 SEHNR, CDR2 FQNEAQ (reference sequence). The J segment lost 13 bases and the V segment lost 7 bases, leaving 11 bases of the junction unmatched. This CDR3 has 13 residues. Here the CDR3 DNA reads TGTGCCAGCAACTCTGGACAGGGGAGCAAGCAGTACTTC. Protein sequence: CASNSGQGSKQYF.

The table lists this clonotype with a count of one. V and J are TRBV28 and TRBJ1-5; D is uncertain. The J call may be wrong; the DNA end is better matched by TRBJ2-3. Germline V CDR1 and CDR2: MDHEN, SYDVKM. The CDR3 has 11 residues. CDR3 in amino acids: CASSTGQPQYF. The CDR3 nucleotides are TGTGCCAGCAGTACCGGCCAGCCCCAGTATTTT.

This chain links TRBV10-3 with TRBJ1-1; D unclear. V lost 3 bases and J lost 5, with 13 bases in between. The CDR3 spans 14 residues. Germline lookup yields CDR1 ENHRY and CDR2 SYGVKD. DNA of the CDR3: TGTGCCATCAGTGAAAGGGTTTCGCGGACTGAAGCTTTCTTT. Protein sequence: CAISERVSRTEAFF.

This clonotype was seen a handful of times. V usage is TRBV12-3 or TRBV12-4 and J usage is TRBJ1-5, with 7 bases fitting TRBD1. With V trimmed by 6 bases and J by 6 bases, 8 bases remained unmatched. CDR3 length: 14 residues. Written as DNA, the CDR3 is TGTGCCAGCAGCCCCTACAGGGGAGGTCAGCCCCAGCATTTT. It codes for CASSPYRGGQPQHF.